The entry that follows covers one T cell receptor (beta chain) sequence. Its antigen remains undetermined. No base qualities exist here, and no much larger clone lies one base off it. The data derive from a study of CD8 T cells in Susac syndrome (dated by TCRdb to between 2017 and 2020). Turning to the overall study: Of the Susac syndrome patients who were sequenced, about six had clinically active disease and eight were in clinical remission. At blood withdrawal, Susac syndrome patients were therapy-naive, treated with corticosteroids (with IVIg additionally given to some), or treated with IVIg alone. The study used repertoire sequencing to test whether antigen drove CD8+ T cell activation and differentiation in Susac syndrome.

RNA was extracted with the RNeasy kit and about 0.45 to 1 ug was reverse transcribed using random hexamers. The immunoSEQ multiplex PCR assay, which covers 54 Vbeta and 13 Jbeta segments, was used to amplify TCR beta CDR3 regions. PCR amplification bias was corrected by using a synthetic template baseline for primer optimization and computational correction. The source study handled its data this way. Only productive sequences were kept, with reads annotated to V, D and J genes according to IMGT and analyzed in immunoSEQ Analyzer. Clonality was calculated as one minus the Shannon entropy normalized by log2 of the number of productive unique sequences. For each patient and control, public and private clones were evaluated among the 100 most prevalent clones. A clone was defined as Susac-specific if it was absent from the healthy and MS cohorts, from over 1,000 published viral clones and from other ImmuneACCESS disease sequences. TCRdb reworked the public reads: Q25 trimming with fastp, MiXCR clone assembly, productive beta chains retained. Records with the same CDR3 protein are collapsed into one entry carrying the most frequent genes and DNA. The V and J calls were determined by TCRdb, not by the authors. For this sample there are 210,000 or so distinct CDR3 sequences; around 93% appear just once. Over 0.15% of the sample lies in the top ten.

High-throughput TCR beta sequencing profiled peripheral blood CD8+ and CD4+ T cells from healthy donors, Susac syndrome patients and multiple sclerosis patients. The Susac syndrome patients fulfilled recently defined diagnostic criteria for either definite or probable disease. Bulk CD8+ and CD4+ T cells were purified magnetically by negative isolation, whereas CD8+ TEMRA cells were enriched by FACS. Blood was collected in EDTA tubes and processed within 24 hours, with PBMCs isolated through density gradient centrifugation. PBMCs intended for TCR sequencing were cryopreserved in liquid nitrogen and thawed later in a water bath at 37 degrees C. The sorted or isolated CD4+, CD8+ and CD8+ TEMRA cells had a purity of 90% or higher. What the work shows at the level of the full study, not this receptor alone: The TCR sequencing and HLA analysis was acknowledged to have included a relatively small number of individuals. In patients with Susac syndrome, the CD4+ T cell repertoire showed no detectable clonal expansion.

From the cysteine up to the phenylalanine, the CDR3 has a length of 16 residues. CDR3 DNA is the only sequence kept; it has 48 bases, read in frame from the first base. Based on the germline V gene, the CDR1 and CDR2 sequences are MDHEN and SYDVKM. Trimming at the junction amounts to 4 bases on V and 6 bases on J, and the germline ends lie 21 bases apart. The chain joins TRBV28 to TRBJ1-2; TRBD1 is a possible D gene, resting on 5 matching bases. This receptor was obtained from a human donor with Susac syndrome. Sequenced sample: CD4+ T cells from PBMCs. The CDR3 region reads CASSSPEMEGNDGYTF. In nucleotides, the sequence is TGTGCCAGCAGTTCCCCTGAGATGGAGGGGAACGATGGCTACACCTTC.